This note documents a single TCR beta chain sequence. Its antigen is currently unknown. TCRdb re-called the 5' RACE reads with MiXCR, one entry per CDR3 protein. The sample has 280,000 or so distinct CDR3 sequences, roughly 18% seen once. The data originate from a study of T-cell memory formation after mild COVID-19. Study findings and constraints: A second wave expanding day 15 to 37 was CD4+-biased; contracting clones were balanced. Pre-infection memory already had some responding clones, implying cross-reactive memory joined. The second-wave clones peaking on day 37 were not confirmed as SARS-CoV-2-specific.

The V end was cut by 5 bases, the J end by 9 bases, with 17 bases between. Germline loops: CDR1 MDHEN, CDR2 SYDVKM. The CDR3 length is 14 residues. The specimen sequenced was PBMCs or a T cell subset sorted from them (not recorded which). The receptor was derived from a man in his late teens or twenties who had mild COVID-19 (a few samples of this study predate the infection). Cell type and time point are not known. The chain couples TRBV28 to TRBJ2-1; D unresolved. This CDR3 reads CASSPADARFEQFF. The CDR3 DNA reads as TGTGCCAGCAGTCCGGCGGACGCGCGGTTTGAGCAGTTCTTC.